A selection of T cell receptor beta chains follows, all from one sample in a study of beta chain features in type 1 diabetes. Here immunoSEQ multiplex PCR was the method, and the copy in TCRdb shows in-frame clones only, minus some. The table includes 41,000 or so clones, approximately 61% detected once. Sequenced material: Tregs from blood. These receptors were collected from a man aged 25-45 years with type 1 diabetes. Some clones in this sample may be carry-over from other donors' samples. CDR3s include the opening cysteine and the closing phenylalanine or tryptophan. The D gene is left open where the match is weak. Part of the rows lack a size; the others show once, few, many or a class for expanded clones.

TRBJ2-1 | TRBD2 | TRBV18 | once | TGTGCCAGCTCACCAAGGGCGGGGGAATTATCCTACAATGAGCAGTTCTTC | CASSPRAGELSYNEQFF
TRBJ2-5 | - | TRBV5-4 | - | TGTGCCAGCAGCCCCCGGGGGTTAGGGACGGAGGAAGAGACCCAGTACTTC | CASSPRGLGTEEETQYF
TRBJ2-1 | TRBD2 | TRBV4-2 | - | TGTGCCAGCAGCCAAGAGACTAGCGGGGACGGGGATGAGCAGTTCTTC | CASSQETSGDGDEQFF
TRBJ2-1 | TRBD1 | TRBV5-1 | - | TGCGCCAGCAGCGGGACGGGACAGGTTTACAATGAGCAGTTCTTC | CASSGTGQVYNEQFF
TRBJ2-2 | - | TRBV5-1 | - | TGCGCCAGCAGCTTGTCTCCGGGGTCGAACACCGGGGAGCTGTTTTTT | CASSLSPGSNTGELFF
TRBJ2-7 | - | TRBV6-6 | - | TGTGCCAGCAGCCGCCGGGACACCCAGGCGTCGTACTTC | CASSRRDTQASYF
TRBJ1-6 | - | TRBV10-3 | - | TGTGCCATCAGTGAGGACAAGAGCTCCTATAATTCACCCCTCCACTTT | CAISEDKSSYNSPLHF
TRBJ2-1 | - | TRBV10-3 | - | TGTGCCATCAGTGAGTTTATCGGGTCCGCCAGGGTGAATGAGCAGTTCTTC | CAISEFIGSARVNEQFF
TRBJ2-3 | - | TRBV11-2 | few | TGTGCCAGCAGCTTAGGTTTTGGCGGAAGCACAGATACGCAGTATTTT | CASSLGFGGSTDTQYF
TRBJ2-5 | TRBD1 | TRBV7-9 | few | TGTGCCAGCAGCCCGACAGGGAGAGGAGAGACCCAGTACTTC | CASSPTGRGETQYF
TRBJ2-6 | - | TRBV28 | - | TGTGCCAGCAGGCGACAACAGGGTTTATGGGCCTCTGGGGCCAACGTCCTGACTTTC | CASRRQQGLWASGANVLTF
TRBJ2-7 | TRBD1 | TRBV5-1 | - | TGCGCCAGCAGCTTGGAGGGACAGGGGTTTACCTACGAGCAGTACTTC | CASSLEGQGFTYEQYF
TRBJ2-3 | TRBD2 | TRBV28 | once | TGTGCCAGCAGCTGGAGCGGGGGGCCAGATACGCAGTATTTT | CASSWSGGPDTQYF
TRBJ2-4 | TRBD2 | TRBV6-5 | - | TGTGCCAGCAGGGGGGACGGGGGGAACATTCAGTACTTC | CASRGDGGNIQYF
TRBJ2-7 | TRBD1 | TRBV25-1 | few | TGTGCCAGCAGGACAGGGAGCTCCTACGAGCAGTACTTC | CASRTGSSYEQYF
TRBJ2-3 | TRBD1 | TRBV5-6 | - | TGTGCCAGCAGCTTGGAGAGGGGGCATATCACAGATACGCAGTATTTT | CASSLERGHITDTQYF
TRBJ2-5 | TRBD2 | TRBV7-8 | - | TGTGCCAGCAGCTTAGGGTCAGCGGGGGGAGAGACCCAGTACTTC | CASSLGSAGGETQYF
TRBJ2-1 | - | TRBV29-1 | few | TGCAGCGTTGACCTGGCCTCGGGGGTGGGGAACAATGAGCAGTTCTTC | CSVDLASGVGNNEQFF
TRBJ1-1 | - | TRBV27 | once | TGTGCCAGCAGTGCCGCCCAGGGGACTGAAGCTTTCTTT | CASSAAQGTEAFF
TRBJ2-1 | TRBD2 | TRBV13 | medium-sized | TGTGCCAGCAGCGGGCGGGGGGGAACCATCAATGAGCAGTTCTTC | CASSGRGGTINEQFF
TRBJ2-2 | - | TRBV6-1 | - | TGTGCCAGCAGTGAACACAGGGTTACCGGGGAGCTGTTTTTT | CASSEHRVTGELFF
TRBJ2-5 | - | TRBV10-3 | few | TGTGCCATCAGGACTGGAGAAGAGACCCAGTACTTC | CAIRTGEETQYF
TRBJ2-7 | TRBD2 | TRBV6-5 | - | TGTGCCAGCAGTTTAGCGGGGGGGCACTACGAGCAGTACTTC | CASSLAGGHYEQYF
TRBJ2-7 | - | TRBV4-2 | - | TGTGCCAGCAGCCAAGACAGGGTTGAGTACGAGCAGTACTTC | CASSQDRVEYEQYF
TRBJ2-3 | TRBD2 | TRBV28 | - | TGTGCCAGCAGTTACCAAGCGGGGGCCAGCACAGATACGCAGTATTTT | CASSYQAGASTDTQYF
TRBJ1-2 | TRBD1 | TRBV15 | few | TGTGCCACCAGCAGAGATATCGAGGGGGCAAAAGGCTACACCTTC | CATSRDIEGAKGYTF
TRBJ1-2 | - | TRBV19 | - | TGTGCCAGTCGGCTAGGAAAACCCTATGGCTACACCTTC | CASRLGKPYGYTF
TRBJ2-7 | - | TRBV2 | - | TGTGCCAGCAATGACAACTCCTACGAGCAGTACTTC | CASNDNSYEQYF
TRBJ2-5 | TRBD2 | TRBV28 | - | TGTGCCAGCAGACTAGCGGGGTCCCAAGAGACCCAGTACTTC | CASRLAGSQETQYF
TRBJ2-3 | TRBD2 | TRBV5-6 | few | TGTGCCAGGACTCCGGGACTAGCGCCCGAAAGCACAGATACGCAGTATTTT | CARTPGLAPESTDTQYF
TRBJ2-5 | - | TRBV20-1 | - | TGCAGTGCTAGCGGGGAGACCCAGTACTTC | CSASGETQYF
TRBJ1-1 | - | TRBV18 | - | TGTGCCAGCTCACCAGGGCCCCTCGAAGCTTTCTTT | CASSPGPLEAFF
TRBJ1-2 | TRBD1 | TRBV5-1 | - | TGCGCCAGCAGCTTGAGCCCGGGACAGGGGGGCTATGGCTACACCTTC | CASSLSPGQGGYGYTF
TRBJ1-1 | TRBD1 | TRBV18 | - | TGTGCCAGCTCACCTGGACAGGGGGGCTACACTGAAGCTTTCTTT | CASSPGQGGYTEAFF
TRBJ1-3 | - | TRBV7-9 | - | TGTGCCAGCAGCCTGGGAAACACCATATATTTT | CASSLGNTIYF
TRBJ1-5 | - | TRBV9 | - | TGTGCCAGCAGCTTCGCGGGGGCAATAGGACAGCCCCAGCATTTT | CASSFAGAIGQPQHF
TRBJ2-3 | TRBD2 | TRBV10-3 | - | TGTGCCATCAGTGAACCCAGCGGGGTTCTAGATACGCAGTATTTT | CAISEPSGVLDTQYF
TRBJ2-1 | - | TRBV18 | - | TGTGCCAGCTCACAAGTTCCTCAGGTTGAGCAGTTCTTC | CASSQVPQVEQFF
TRBJ2-7 | - | TRBV19 | - | TGTGCCAGTAGGGGAGCCTACGAGCAGTACTTC | CASRGAYEQYF
TRBJ2-5 | TRBD2 | TRBV7-2 | - | TGTGCCAGCAGCAAGGGACTAGCGGGGGGGCCAGGGGAGACCCAGTACTTC | CASSKGLAGGPGETQYF
TRBJ2-6 | TRBD1 | TRBV19 | once | TGTGCCAGCGGGACAGTCGTCTCTGGGGCCAACGTCCTGACTTTC | CASGTVVSGANVLTF